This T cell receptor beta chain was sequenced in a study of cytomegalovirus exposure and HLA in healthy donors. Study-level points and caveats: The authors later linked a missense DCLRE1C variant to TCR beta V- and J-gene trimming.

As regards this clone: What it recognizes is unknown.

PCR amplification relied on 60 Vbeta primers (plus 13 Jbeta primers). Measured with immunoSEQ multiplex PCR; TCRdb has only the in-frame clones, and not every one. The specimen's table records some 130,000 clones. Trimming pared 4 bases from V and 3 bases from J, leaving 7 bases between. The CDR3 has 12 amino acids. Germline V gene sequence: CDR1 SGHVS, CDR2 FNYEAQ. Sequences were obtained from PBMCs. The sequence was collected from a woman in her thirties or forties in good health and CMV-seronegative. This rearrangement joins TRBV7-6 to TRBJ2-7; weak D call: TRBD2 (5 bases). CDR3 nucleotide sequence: TGTGCCAGCAGCTCAACTAGCTACGAGCAGTACTTC. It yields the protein CASSSTSYEQYF.